One sample yielded the 26 T cell receptor beta chains listed below, sequenced in a study of long-term antiretroviral therapy in people with HIV. Running of the v3.0 immunoSEQ assay took place at survey level. Using immunoSEQ multiplex PCR, the repertoire was profiled, and TCRdb retains in-frame clones only, with some absent. The repertoire consists of some 20,000 clones, with around 80% occurring once and the leading ten covering 11% to 15%. The sample was unsorted PBMCs, taken 2.9 years after starting antiretroviral therapy. The receptor source for this set is a woman in her twenties or thirties with HIV.

This clone was picked up a small number of times. The V call is TRBV7-6, the J call TRBJ1-6; 9 bases map to TRBD1. The CDR3 is made up of 15 amino acids. Trimming removed 3 bases from V and 8 bases from J; junction bases left unmatched: 5. CDR1 and CDR2 (germline): SGHVS, FNYEAQ. The CDR3 DNA reads as TGTGCCAGCAGCTTGACAGGGGGTCGGGATTCACCCCTCCACTTT. Translating gives CASSLTGGRDSPLHF.

This chain uses TRBV29-1 with TRBJ1-3; 8 bases line up with TRBD1. Germline loops: CDR1 SQVTM, CDR2 ANQGSEA. V dropped 2 bases and J dropped 7; count of bases not matched to a gene: 7. The CDR3 contains 14 residues. The CDR3 region has the DNA TGCAGCGTTGAAAAGACAGGGGAACCGAACACCATATATTTT. It is translated as CSVEKTGEPNTIYF.

V usage is TRBV18 and J usage is TRBJ1-4; D gene uncertain. From germline, CDR1 is KGHSH and CDR2 LQKENI. This CDR3 is built from 14 residues. With 6 bases removed from V and 10 bases from J, the gap between germline ends came to 18 bases. CDR3 in DNA: TGTGCCAGCTCCTCCGAACGTAGCGCTGGAAAACTGTTTTTT. Translating gives CASSSERSAGKLFF.

The chain links TRBV9 to TRBJ1-4; 8 nucleotides line up with TRBD1. The CDR3 loop spans 17 amino acids. From germline, CDR1 is SGDLS and CDR2 YYNGEE. With V trimmed by 4 bases and J by 10 bases, 18 bases remained unmatched. The CDR3 spells CASSPRTGYINVGKLFF. The CDR3 DNA reads as TGTGCCAGCAGCCCCAGGACAGGGTACATTAATGTCGGAAAACTGTTTTTT.

V gene TRBV9 combines with J gene TRBJ1-2; unclear D gene. The CDR3 contains 14 residues. V was clipped by 3 bases and J by 6 bases, with 15 bases between them. The germline V gene encodes CDR1 SGDLS and CDR2 YYNGEE. The CDR3 loop reads CASSGLSASNGYTF. The CDR3 DNA is TGTGCCAGCAGCGGGTTATCGGCCAGCAATGGCTACACCTTC.

The CDR3 sequence is CASGLFTGELFF. The CDR3 bases are TGTGCTAGTGGTTTGTTTACCGGGGAGCTGTTTTTT. V is TRBV12-5 and J is TRBJ2-2; D remains unclear. This CDR3 contains 12 residues. Trimming left V 2 bases short and J 5 bases short, with 3 bases between. Germline-derived CDR1 and CDR2 are LGHNT and FRNRAP.

This clone appeared once. The chain uses TRBV12-5 and TRBJ1-3; no clear D gene. V lost 0 bases and J lost 1, with 10 bases in between. The CDR3 is made up of 16 amino acids. Germline V CDR1 and CDR2: LGHNT, FRNRAP. CDR3 amino acids: CASGLVTSSSGNTIYF. CDR3 nucleotide sequence: TGTGCTAGTGGTTTGGTAACAAGTTCATCTGGAAACACCATATATTTT.

The chain employs TRBV5-1 and TRBJ2-5, with 7 bases matching TRBD1. The CDR3 length is 14 residues. V lost 0 bases, J lost 5 bases, and 4 bases stayed unmatched. Germline-derived CDR1 and CDR2 are SGHRS and YFSETQ. The CDR3, as DNA: TGCGCCAGCAGCTTGGAGGGGGCCCGCGAGACCCAGTACTTC. Residues: CASSLEGARETQYF.

By proportion, this clone is large. V usage is TRBV2 and J usage is TRBJ1-2; 9 bases agree with TRBD1. The germline CDR1 and CDR2 sequences are SNHLY and FYNNEI. V trimming: 8 bases; J trimming: 6 bases; junction bases outside the gene matches: 7. This CDR3 has 13 residues. CDR3 sequence (DNA): TGTGCCAGCCTACTTGGACAGGGGAATGGCTACACCTTC. It encodes CASLLGQGNGYTF.

A single count supports this clone. The chain is built from TRBV2 and TRBJ2-3; D not certain. The CDR3 contains 12 residues. Between the trimmed V and J ends, which lost 8 bases and 1 base, there was a span of 7 bases. The germline V gene encodes CDR1 SNHLY and CDR2 FYNNEI. The CDR3, as DNA: TGTGCCAGCCTACCGGGCACAGATACGCAGTATTTT. Translating gives CASLPGTDTQYF.

The chain employs TRBV6-1 and TRBJ1-1; D possibly corresponds to TRBD1 (5 bases). The CDR3 extends over 15 amino acids. V shed 1 base and J shed 4 bases, with 13 bases lying between them. The germline V gene has CDR1 MNHNS and CDR2 SASEGT. The CDR3 reads CASSEGGEGSTEAFF. CDR3 coding DNA: TGTGCCAGCAGTGAAGGGGGGGAAGGGAGCACTGAAGCTTTCTTT.

The chain uses TRBV30 and TRBJ2-7; 7 bases are shared with TRBD1. The CDR3 runs to 15 residues. From germline, CDR1 is GTSNPN and CDR2 SVGIG (reference sequence). The junction had 12 bases not matched to a gene; V was cut back by 2 bases and J by 5 bases. CDR3 in amino acids: CAWSSTQGLTDEQYF. In nucleotides, the CDR3 is TGTGCCTGGAGTTCCACACAGGGGCTGACGGACGAGCAGTACTTC.

The sample holds a few counts of this clone. V is TRBV4-1 and J is TRBJ1-6; a weak D match, TRBD1 (5 bases). Germline lookup yields CDR1 MGHRA and CDR2 YSYEKL. This CDR3 comprises 15 residues. Trimming removed 0 bases at V and 7 bases at J, with 10 bases between. CDR3 residues: CASSQDEGLNSPLHF. In DNA form, the CDR3 reads TGCGCCAGCAGCCAAGATGAGGGGTTGAATTCACCCCTCCACTTT.

The V gene is TRBV30, the J gene TRBJ1-4; perhaps TRBD1 as D (6 bases). Germline V CDR1 and CDR2: GTSNPN, SVGIG (reference sequence). With 3 bases removed from V and 0 bases from J, the gap between germline ends came to 14 bases. The CDR3 loop spans 16 amino acids. The CDR3 here is CAWSLSRTATNEKLFF. In nucleotides, the CDR3 is TGTGCCTGGAGCCTCTCGCGGACAGCAACTAATGAAAAACTGTTTTTT. The complete variable domain, with remaining parts taken from reference TRBV30 and TRBJ1-4, reads SQTIHQWPATLVQPVGSPLSLECTVEGTSNPNLYWYRQAAGRGLQLLFYSVGIGQISSEVPQNLSASRPQDRQFILSSKKLLLSDSGFYLCAWSLSRTATNEKLFFGSGTQLSVL.

The CDR3 DNA follows: TGTGCCAGCAGCTTAGACCAGACACGTAATGAGCAGTTCTTC. Translation gives CASSLDQTRNEQFF. The J gene is TRBJ2-1, the V gene TRBV7-6, with D unclear. This CDR3 has 14 residues. Between the trimmed V and J ends, which lost 1 base and 7 bases, there was a span of 11 bases. CDR1 SGHVS and CDR2 FNYEAQ come from the germline V gene.

This clone was seen more than once but under ten times. The chain couples TRBV15 to TRBJ2-7; D call uncertain. Trimming left V 0 bases short and J 7 bases short, with 7 bases between. The germline V gene has CDR1 LNHNV and CDR2 YYDKDF (reference sequence). The CDR3 is 12 amino acids. The CDR3 spells CATSRDVGEQYV. Written as DNA, the CDR3 is TGTGCCACCAGCAGAGATGTAGGGGAGCAGTACGTC.

The chain uses TRBV11-2 and TRBJ2-2, with 7 bases aligning to TRBD1. Per the germline V gene, CDR1 is SGHAT and CDR2 is FQNNGV. After removal of 0 bases from V and 1 base from J, the junction contained 5 bases not matched to a gene. CDR3 length: 17 amino acids. CDR3 DNA sequence: TGTGCCAGCAGCTTAGATATTCGGACAGGGAACACCGGGGAGCTGTTTTTT. Protein sequence: CASSLDIRTGNTGELFF. Using reference TRBV11-2 and TRBJ2-2 for the parts outside the CDR3, the full variable domain is EAGVAQSPRYKIIEKRQSVAFWCNPISGHATLYWYQQILGQGPKLLIQFQNNGVVDDSQLPKDRFSAERLKGVDSTLKIQPAKLEDSAVYLCASSLDIRTGNTGELFFGEGSRLTVL.

The chain joins TRBV2 to TRBJ2-7; D gene ambiguous. This CDR3 region has 15 residues. Germline V gene sequence: CDR1 SNHLY, CDR2 FYNNEI. The CDR3 DNA reads TGTGCCAGCAGTGAACGTGGCACTGGACCCGTTCAACTATGCGTC. It encodes CASSERGTGPVQLCV.

DNA for the CDR3: TGTGCCAGCAGCTTAGAGGTATATTCGGATGAGCAGTTCTTC. Translating it yields CASSLEVYSDEQFF. This sequence joins TRBV11-2 and TRBJ2-1; D gene unclear. The V gene lost 0 bases and the J gene lost 8 bases, with 11 bases spanning the gap. This CDR3 has 14 amino acids. CDR1 is SGHAT and CDR2 is FQNNGV in the germline V gene.

The V call is TRBV5-1, the J call TRBJ1-1; D gene ambiguous. Trimming took 0 bases from V and 3 from J, leaving 12 bases between them. The CDR3 length is 15 residues. Germline V CDR1 and CDR2: SGHRS, YFSETQ. The CDR3: CASSLGLSKDTEAFF. CDR3 coding DNA: TGCGCCAGCAGCTTGGGATTGTCGAAGGACACTGAAGCTTTCTTT.

J is TRBJ2-6 and V is TRBV10-2; D call uncertain. V lost 6 bases to trimming and J lost 6 bases, with 12 bases between them. The CDR3 loop spans 14 amino acids. Germline lookup yields CDR1 WSHSY and CDR2 SAAADI. CDR3 in amino acids: CASSPSQEANVLTF. For the CDR3, the DNA is TGCGCCAGCAGCCCCAGTCAAGAGGCCAACGTCCTGACTTTC.

The V call is TRBV30, the J call TRBJ1-5, with D possibly TRBD1 on 5 matching bases. The CDR3 has 13 amino acids. Trimming left V 2 bases short and J 6 bases short, with 11 bases between. Germline assignment: CDR1 GTSNPN and CDR2 SVGIG (reference sequence). CDR3 sequence reads: CAWSLRERQPQHF. The CDR3 bases are TGTGCCTGGAGTCTCAGGGAGCGTCAGCCCCAGCATTTT.

The V gene is TRBV5-3, the J gene TRBJ2-7; 13 nucleotides line up with TRBD2. TRBV5-3 is annotated as an ORF whose role is uncertain. Germline trimming cut 3 bases from V and 2 bases from J; bases unmatched to any gene: 5. This CDR3 region has 16 residues. CDR3: CARSSTSGGAPYEQYV. In DNA form, the CDR3 reads TGTGCCAGAAGCTCTACTAGCGGGGGGGCACCCTACGAGCAGTACGTC.

The chain links TRBV7-3 to TRBJ1-1; no clear D gene. The germline CDR1 and CDR2 sequences are SGHTA and FQGTGA. V was cut by 5 bases and J by 6 bases, with 25 bases left in between. This CDR3 contains 17 residues. The CDR3 is CASSPLGSLGIDSEAFF. The CDR3 nucleotides read TGTGCCAGCAGCCCCCTAGGAAGTCTTGGGATCGACTCTGAAGCTTTCTTT. Combining the CDR3 with reference TRBV7-3 and TRBJ1-1 gives the whole variable domain GAGVSQTPSNKVTEKGKYVELRCDPISGHTALYWYRQSLGQGPEFLIYFQGTGAADDSGLPNDRFFAVRPEGSVSTLKIQRTERGDSAVYLCASSPLGSLGIDSEAFFGQGTRLTVV.

CDR3 sequence: CSVEPQPYGYTF. Written as DNA, the CDR3 is TGCAGCGTTGAGCCGCAACCCTATGGCTACACCTTC. V usage is TRBV29-1 and J usage is TRBJ1-2; D call uncertain. V shed 3 bases and J shed 4 bases, with 9 bases lying between them. The V gene's germline CDR1 is SQVTM and CDR2 ANQGSEA. This CDR3 spans 12 amino acids.

This chain joins TRBV10-1 and TRBJ2-5, with D hard to call. Germline CDR1 reads WNHNN; CDR2 reads SYGVQD (reference sequence). V dropped 3 bases and J dropped 3 bases, with 20 bases sitting between them. The CDR3 is made up of 17 amino acids. The CDR3 loop is CASSEGPVGRPKETQYF. The CDR3 DNA reads TGCGCCAGCAGTGAAGGTCCGGTGGGCAGACCTAAAGAGACCCAGTACTTC.